One and the same sample provided the 20 T cell receptor beta chains below, sequenced in a study of control samples from healthy donors and cancer patients. The protocol was immunoSEQ multiplex PCR, while the TCRdb copy is restricted to in-frame clones and leaves out a portion. The repertoire holds about 98,000 clones, with about 79% as singletons. The sequencing input was blood. The source of these receptors is a woman younger than 45 in good health.

This chain joins TRBV7-2 and TRBJ2-5; TRBD2 agrees at 14 bases. CDR3 size: 16 residues. Germline-derived CDR1 and CDR2 are SGHTA and FQGNSA. The V segment lost 5 bases and the J segment 5 bases; nucleotides outside the gene matches: 7. The CDR3 spells CASSPGTSGGFETQYF. CDR3 nucleotide sequence: TGTGCCAGCAGCCCCGGGACTAGCGGGGGATTTGAGACCCAGTACTTC.

The CDR3 protein is CASSIGAGVGTDTQYF. Here the CDR3 DNA reads TGTGCCAGTAGTATAGGGGCAGGGGTAGGAACAGATACGCAGTATTTT. The chain is built from TRBV19 and TRBJ2-3; a weak D match, TRBD1 (6 bases). V dropped 1 base and J dropped 3 bases, with 14 bases sitting between them. This CDR3 comprises 16 residues. The germline V gene has CDR1 LNHDA and CDR2 SQIVND (reference sequence).

This clone was seen more than once but under ten times. The gene calls are TRBV11-2 and TRBJ2-1; weak D call: TRBD2 (7 bases). Germline loops: CDR1 SGHAT, CDR2 FQNNGV. This CDR3 is built from 16 residues. Deletions cut 3 bases from V and 6 bases from J, with 18 bases between. CDR3 sequence reads: CASSLGGPPPGNEQFF. The CDR3 nucleotides are TGTGCCAGCAGCTTGGGGGGGCCACCTCCGGGCAATGAGCAGTTCTTC.

The chain combines TRBV11-2 with TRBJ2-1; 9 bases align to TRBD2. This CDR3 comprises 15 residues. The germline V gene encodes CDR1 SGHAT and CDR2 FQNNGV. Trimming at V came to 0 bases and at J to 9 bases, leaving 6 bases not matched to a gene. The CDR3 nucleotides read TGTGCCAGCAGCTTAGAGGGCGGGGGGGCCTTTGAGCAGTTCTTC. Amino acid sequence: CASSLEGGGAFEQFF. Using reference TRBV11-2 and TRBJ2-1 for the parts outside the CDR3, the full variable domain is EAGVAQSPRYKIIEKRQSVAFWCNPISGHATLYWYQQILGQGPKLLIQFQNNGVVDDSQLPKDRFSAERLKGVDSTLKIQPAKLEDSAVYLCASSLEGGGAFEQFFGPGTRLTVL.

CDR3 nucleotides: TGTGCCAGCAGCCCCCTCCAAGGCCAGCCCCAGCATTTT. This codes for CASSPLQGQPQHF. The chain carries TRBV7-8 and TRBJ1-5; no firm D call. The CDR3 spans 13 residues. Germline assignment: CDR1 SGHVS and CDR2 FQNEAQ. The germline V and J ends were trimmed by 5 bases and 7 bases, with 12 bases remaining between them.

This chain joins TRBV27 and TRBJ1-3, with 9 bases fitting TRBD1. Per the germline V gene, CDR1 is MNHEY and CDR2 is SMNVEV (reference sequence). The CDR3 consists of 14 residues. Trimming removed 4 bases from V and 4 bases from J; junction bases left unmatched: 2. The CDR3 is CASSSGTGGNTIYF. The DNA of the CDR3 is TGTGCCAGCAGTTCCGGGACAGGGGGAAACACCATATATTTT.

In its sample, this clone was seen once. This rearrangement joins TRBV24-1 to TRBJ1-2, with a weak D call TRBD1 (6 bases). The CDR3 totals 17 residues. The V end was cut by 0 bases, the J end by 6 bases, with 19 bases between. Germline V gives CDR1 KGHDR, CDR2 SFDVKD. The DNA of the CDR3 is TGTGCCACCAGTGATTTGAACTATGGCAGAGGGGGAAATGGCTACACCTTC. This sequence encodes CATSDLNYGRGGNGYTF.

The V gene is TRBV6-5, the J gene TRBJ2-1; 9 bases match TRBD2. The CDR3 length is 14 residues. CDR1 is MNHEY, CDR2 SVGAGI, per germline. The ends lost 6 bases at V and 6 bases at J; junction bases unmatched: 6. CDR3 in amino acids: CASRPRGGANEQFF. The CDR3 bases are TGTGCCAGCAGACCGCGGGGGGGGGCCAATGAGCAGTTCTTC.

The chain uses TRBV5-8 and TRBJ1-1, with a possible D match to TRBD1 (6 bases). The CDR3 extends over 16 amino acids. The V gene lost 4 bases and the J gene lost 4 bases, with 20 bases spanning the gap. The germline V gene encodes CDR1 SGHTS and CDR2 YDEGEE. The CDR3 DNA sequence: TGTGCCAGCAGCATACGCAGGGGAGTTGGGGTCACTGAAGCTTTCTTT. This sequence encodes CASSIRRGVGVTEAFF.

The chain is built from TRBV27 and TRBJ1-5; the D is unclear. The germline gives CDR1 MNHEY, CDR2 SMNVEV (reference sequence). V was clipped by 5 bases and J by 5 bases, with 19 bases between them. There are 16 residues in the CDR3. The CDR3 loop is CASSARGRGKDQPQHF. CDR3 nucleotides: TGTGCCAGCAGTGCCCGAGGGAGAGGTAAAGATCAGCCCCAGCATTTT.

J is TRBJ2-3 and V is TRBV11-2, with 7 bases lining up with TRBD2. The trim removed 4 bases at V and 3 bases at J, leaving 10 bases unmatched. Germline V gene sequence: CDR1 SGHAT, CDR2 FQNNGV. CDR3 length: 16 amino acids. In DNA, the CDR3 is TGTGCCAGCAGCTCGGTGCGGGGGAAGGTAACAGATACGCAGTATTTT. Translated, it gives CASSSVRGKVTDTQYF.

The V call is TRBV11-3, the J call TRBJ2-7; TRBD2 might be the D (6 bases). Germline V gene data show CDR1 as SGHNT and CDR2 as YENEEA. The V gene lost 5 bases and the J gene lost 1 base, with 15 bases spanning the gap. This CDR3 is 15 amino acids long. The chain's CDR3 is CASSAPGLSSYEQYF. CDR3 nucleotides: TGTGCCAGCAGCGCTCCGGGACTTTCATCCTACGAGCAGTACTTC.

V and J are TRBV19 and TRBJ1-5; 7 nucleotides agree with TRBD1. Germline CDR1 LNHDA, CDR2 SQIVND (reference sequence). V shed 5 bases, J shed 2 bases, and the junction held 3 bases outside the gene matches. The CDR3 covers 14 residues. The CDR3 reads CASSRDSGNQPQHF. In DNA, the CDR3 is TGTGCCAGTAGTCGGGACAGCGGCAATCAGCCCCAGCATTTT.

The chain carries TRBV3-1 (or the pseudogene TRBV3-2) and TRBJ1-4; a weak D match, TRBD1 (6 bases). This CDR3 spans 19 amino acids. Trimming pared 0 bases from V and 3 bases from J, leaving 20 bases between. Germline CDR1 is LGHDT and CDR2 is YNNKEL (reference sequence). Here the CDR3 DNA reads TGTGCCAGCAGCCAAGATCCGGTGGGGGGCAGGGGCTCTAATGAAAAACTGTTTTTT. It yields the protein CASSQDPVGGRGSNEKLFF.

The chain combines TRBV15 with TRBJ2-6, with D possibly called TRBD1 or TRBD2 (6 bases each). CDR1 LNHNV and CDR2 YYDKDF come from the germline V gene (reference sequence). V lost 6 bases, J lost 2 bases, and 11 bases lay in between. CDR3 length: 15 amino acids. In DNA form, the CDR3 reads TGTGCCACCAGGGGGGGCGGGACTGGGGCCAACGTCCTGACTTTC. Translating gives CATRGGGTGANVLTF.

The gene calls are TRBV9 and TRBJ1-6; no clear D gene. V dropped 0 bases and J dropped 0 bases, with 13 bases sitting between them. This CDR3 spans 18 amino acids. The germline V gene encodes CDR1 SGDLS and CDR2 YYNGEE. The CDR3 nucleotides are TGTGCCAGCAGCGTAGCCGACTCCCTGAGCTCCTATAATTCACCCCTCCACTTT. Amino acids: CASSVADSLSSYNSPLHF.

This clone was observed many times. The genes are TRBV18 and TRBJ1-2; D not certain. Per the germline V gene, CDR1 is KGHSH and CDR2 is LQKENI. V dropped 5 bases and J dropped 2 bases, with 3 bases sitting between them. This CDR3 contains 11 residues. DNA for the CDR3: TGTGCCAGCTCAGACAACTATGGCTACACCTTC. Translation: CASSDNYGYTF.

The rearrangement uses TRBV5-1 and TRBJ1-3; D gene ambiguous. The CDR3 runs to 13 residues. Trimming took off 4 bases at V and 2 bases at J, with 7 bases between the two ends. The germline V gene has CDR1 SGHRS and CDR2 YFSETQ. This CDR3 is CASSAGPGNTIYF. The CDR3 DNA follows: TGCGCCAGCAGCGCGGGCCCTGGAAACACCATATATTTT. The complete variable domain, with remaining parts taken from reference TRBV5-1 and TRBJ1-3, reads KAGVTQTPRYLIKTRGQQVTLSCSPISGHRSVSWYQQTPGQGLQFLFEYFSETQRNKGNFPGRFSGRQFSNSRSEMNVSTLELGDSALYLCASSAGPGNTIYFGEGSWLTVV.

The V and J genes are TRBV12-3 or TRBV12-4 and TRBJ2-7, with a tentative D call TRBD2 (7 bases). Trimming took 8 bases from V and 3 from J, leaving 11 bases between them. This CDR3 region has 12 residues. The CDR3 DNA reads TGTGCCAGCGGGGGAGGGGGCTACGAGCAGTACTTC. This encodes CASGGGGYEQYF.

The chain has TRBV6-6 and TRBJ1-4; 10 positions match TRBD1. Germline V lookup: CDR1 MNHNY, CDR2 SVGAGI (reference sequence). Unmatched junction bases numbered 7, after V lost 9 bases and J lost 0 bases. The CDR3 length is 16 residues. Here the CDR3 DNA reads TGTGCCAGTGGACAGGGGGGAGTTGCAACTAATGAAAAACTGTTTTTT. It codes for CASGQGGVATNEKLFF.